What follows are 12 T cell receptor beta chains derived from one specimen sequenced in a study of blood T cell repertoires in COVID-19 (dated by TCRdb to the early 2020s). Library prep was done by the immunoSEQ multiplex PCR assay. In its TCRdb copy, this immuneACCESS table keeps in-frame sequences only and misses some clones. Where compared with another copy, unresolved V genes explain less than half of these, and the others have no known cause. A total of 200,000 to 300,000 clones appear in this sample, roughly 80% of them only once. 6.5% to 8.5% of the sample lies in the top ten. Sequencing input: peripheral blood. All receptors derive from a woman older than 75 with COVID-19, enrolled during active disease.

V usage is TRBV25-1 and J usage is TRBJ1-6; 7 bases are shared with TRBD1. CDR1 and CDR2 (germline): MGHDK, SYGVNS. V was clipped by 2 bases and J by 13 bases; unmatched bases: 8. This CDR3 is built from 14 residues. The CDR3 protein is CASSEPDRAAPLHF. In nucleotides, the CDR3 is TGTGCCAGCAGTGAACCTGACAGGGCGGCTCCCCTCCACTTT.

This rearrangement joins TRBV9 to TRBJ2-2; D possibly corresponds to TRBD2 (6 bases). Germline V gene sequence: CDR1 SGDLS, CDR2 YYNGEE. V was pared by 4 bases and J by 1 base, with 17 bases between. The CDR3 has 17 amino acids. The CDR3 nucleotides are TGTGCCAGCAGCACGGGACTGAACGGGGGGAACACCGGGGAGCTGTTTTTT. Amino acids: CASSTGLNGGNTGELFF.

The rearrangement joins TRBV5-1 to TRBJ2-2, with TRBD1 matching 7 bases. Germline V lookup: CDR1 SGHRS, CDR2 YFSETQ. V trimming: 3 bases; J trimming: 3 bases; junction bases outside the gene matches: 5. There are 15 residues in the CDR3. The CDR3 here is CASSYHRGDTGELFF. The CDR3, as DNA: TGCGCCAGCAGCTACCACAGGGGTGACACCGGGGAGCTGTTTTTT. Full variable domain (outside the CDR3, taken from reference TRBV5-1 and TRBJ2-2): KAGVTQTPRYLIKTRGQQVTLSCSPISGHRSVSWYQQTPGQGLQFLFEYFSETQRNKGNFPGRFSGRQFSNSRSEMNVSTLELGDSALYLCASSYHRGDTGELFFGEGSRLTVL.

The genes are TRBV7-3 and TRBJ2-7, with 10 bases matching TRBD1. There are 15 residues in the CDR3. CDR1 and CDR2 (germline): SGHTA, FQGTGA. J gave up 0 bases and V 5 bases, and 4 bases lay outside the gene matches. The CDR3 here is CASSQGQGSSYEQYF. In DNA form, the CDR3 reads TGTGCCAGCAGCCAGGGACAGGGGAGCTCCTACGAGCAGTACTTC. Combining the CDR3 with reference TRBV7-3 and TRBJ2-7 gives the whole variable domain GAGVSQTPSNKVTEKGKYVELRCDPISGHTALYWYRQSLGQGPEFLIYFQGTGAADDSGLPNDRFFAVRPEGSVSTLKIQRTERGDSAVYLCASSQGQGSSYEQYFGPGTRLTVT.

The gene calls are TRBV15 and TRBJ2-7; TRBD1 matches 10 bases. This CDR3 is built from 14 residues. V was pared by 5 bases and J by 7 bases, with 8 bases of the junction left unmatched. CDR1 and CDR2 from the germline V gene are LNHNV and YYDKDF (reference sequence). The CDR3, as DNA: TGTGCCACCAGCCGGACCGGGACAGGGGAAGAGCAGTACTTC. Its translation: CATSRTGTGEEQYF.

This CDR3 is CASSYAGSQETQYF. The DNA for the CDR3 is TGTGCCAGCAGTTATGCGGGGTCTCAAGAGACCCAGTACTTC. This rearrangement joins TRBV6-5 to TRBJ2-5; D may be TRBD2 (6 bases). Trimming cost V 3 bases and J 2 bases, with 10 bases left between them. This CDR3 contains 14 residues. Germline loops: CDR1 MNHEY, CDR2 SVGAGI.

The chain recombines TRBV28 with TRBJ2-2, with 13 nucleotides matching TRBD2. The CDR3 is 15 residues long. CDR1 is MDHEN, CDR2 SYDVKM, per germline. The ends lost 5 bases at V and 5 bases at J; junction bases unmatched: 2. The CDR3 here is CASSPGLAGTGELFF. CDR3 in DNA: TGTGCCAGCAGTCCGGGACTAGCGGGAACCGGGGAGCTGTTTTTT.

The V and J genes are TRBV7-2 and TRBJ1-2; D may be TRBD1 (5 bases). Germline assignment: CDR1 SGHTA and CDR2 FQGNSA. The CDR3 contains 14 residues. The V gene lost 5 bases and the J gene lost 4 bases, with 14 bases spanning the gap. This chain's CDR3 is CASSERQSPYGYTF. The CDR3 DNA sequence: TGTGCCAGCAGCGAAAGACAGAGTCCCTATGGCTACACCTTC.

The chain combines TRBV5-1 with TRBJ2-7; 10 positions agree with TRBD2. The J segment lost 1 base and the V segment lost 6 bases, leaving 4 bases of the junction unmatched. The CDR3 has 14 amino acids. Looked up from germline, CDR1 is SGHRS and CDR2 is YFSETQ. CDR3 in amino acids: CASTLAGQSYEQYF. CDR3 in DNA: TGCGCCAGCACACTAGCGGGGCAGTCCTACGAGCAGTACTTC.

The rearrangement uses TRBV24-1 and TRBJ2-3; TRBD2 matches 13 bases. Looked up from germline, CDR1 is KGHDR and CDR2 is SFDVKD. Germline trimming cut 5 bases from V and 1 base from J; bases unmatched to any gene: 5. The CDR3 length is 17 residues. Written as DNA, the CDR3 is TGTGCCACCAGTGCCATAGGGACTAGCGGGGGCACAGATACGCAGTATTTT. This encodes CATSAIGTSGGTDTQYF.

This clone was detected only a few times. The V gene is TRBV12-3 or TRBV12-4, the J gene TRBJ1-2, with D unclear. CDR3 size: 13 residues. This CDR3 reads CAWSEAGSYGYTF. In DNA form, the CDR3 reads TGTGCGTGGTCGGAGGCCGGGAGCTATGGCTACACCTTC.

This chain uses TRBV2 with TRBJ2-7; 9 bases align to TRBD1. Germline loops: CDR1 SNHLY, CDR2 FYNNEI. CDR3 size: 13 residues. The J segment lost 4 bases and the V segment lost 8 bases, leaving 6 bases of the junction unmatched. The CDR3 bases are TGTGCCAGCGACCGGGACAGGGATTACGAGCAGTACTTC. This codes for CASDRDRDYEQYF. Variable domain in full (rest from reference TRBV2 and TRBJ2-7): EPEVTQTPSHQVTQMGQEVILRCVPISNHLYFYWYRQILGQKVEFLVSFYNNEISEKSEIFDDQFSVERPDGSNFTLKIRSTKLEDSAMYFCASDRDRDYEQYFGPGTRLTVT.